These T cell receptor beta chains were read from a single sample in a study of PD-L1 blockade in urothelial cancer. Method: immunoSEQ multiplex PCR; TCRdb's copy keeps in-frame clones and lacks some. The repertoire includes 100,000 to 150,000 clones, about 82% of them detected once, and roughly 2.3% sits in the top ten. The material sequenced was PBMCs, taken around atezolizumab (anti-PD-L1) treatment. These receptors all stem from a man aged 50 to 60 with urothelial cancer. Each CDR3 is given with its conserved first and last residue. A D gene is named only where the DNA matches it firmly. Part of the rows lack a size; the others show once, few, many or a class for expanded clones.

CDR3aa	CDR3nt	len	abundance	d_gene	v_gene	j_gene
CASSLGLYTYEQYF	TGTGCCAGCAGCTTGGGACTTTACACCTACGAGCAGTACTTC	14	-	-	TRBV11-2	TRBJ2-7
CASSQDRAAFFYGYTF	TGTGCCAGCAGTCAGGACAGGGCCGCCTTTTTCTATGGCTACACCTTC	16	-	TRBD1	TRBV27	TRBJ1-2
CAWQGTYEQYF	TGTGCCTGGCAGGGTACCTACGAGCAGTACTTC	11	-	-	TRBV30	TRBJ2-7
CASRRTEENTIYF	TGTGCCAGCAGACGGACAGAGGAAAACACCATATATTTT	13	few	-	TRBV6-5	TRBJ1-3
CASSLSQGLLLGANVLTF	TGTGCCAGCAGCTTAAGTCAGGGGCTTTTATTAGGGGCCAACGTCCTGACTTTC	18	-	-	TRBV7-2	TRBJ2-6
CASSGQGTSNQPQHF	TGTGCCAGCAGTGGACAGGGGACGAGCAATCAGCCCCAGCATTTT	15	once	TRBD1	TRBV6-1	TRBJ1-5
CAWGTGGFGEQYF	TGTGCCTGGGGGACAGGGGGGTTCGGAGAGCAGTACTTC	13	-	TRBD1	TRBV30	TRBJ2-7
CASSYQNSYREKLFF	TGTGCCAGCAGTTACCAAAATTCCTACAGGGAGAAACTGTTTTTT	15	-	-	TRBV6-5	TRBJ1-4
CAISQTGMNTEAFF	TGTGCCATCAGCCAGACAGGGATGAACACTGAAGCTTTCTTT	14	-	TRBD1	TRBV10-3	TRBJ1-1
CASSITGSAGEQYF	TGTGCCAGCAGCATAACAGGATCAGCGGGCGAGCAGTACTTC	14	-	-	TRBV5-5	TRBJ2-7
CASSAGPSIYF	TGTGCCAGCAGCGCAGGGCCCTCCATATATTTT	11	-	-	TRBV9	TRBJ1-3
CASSQDGLQPQHF	TGTGCCAGCAGCCAAGATGGACTTCAGCCCCAGCATTTT	13	-	-	TRBV14	TRBJ1-5
CARVRESRGGSSYEQYF	TGCGCCAGAGTTAGGGAGTCTCGCGGGGGTAGCTCCTACGAGCAGTACTTC	17	once	TRBD2	TRBV23-1	TRBJ2-7
CASRMDSMNTEAFF	TGTGCCAGCAGAATGGACAGCATGAACACTGAAGCTTTCTTT	14	-	-	TRBV27	TRBJ1-1
CSVLAGDTYNEQFF	TGCAGCGTACTAGCGGGAGATACCTACAATGAGCAGTTCTTC	14	-	TRBD2	TRBV29-1	TRBJ2-1
CASSSGQAVAGELFF	TGTGCCAGCAGTTCCGGACAGGCTGTCGCCGGGGAGCTGTTTTTT	15	-	TRBD1	TRBV27	TRBJ2-2
CASRDRGETQYF	TGTGCCAGCAGAGACAGGGGCGAGACCCAGTACTTC	12	-	TRBD1	TRBV27	TRBJ2-5